The sequence of this T cell receptor (beta chain) was determined in a study of Graves' ophthalmopathy and Graves' hyperthyroidism. Germline CDR1 and CDR2: LNHDA and SQIVND (reference sequence). V was cut by 3 bases and J by 10 bases, with 15 bases left in between. The CDR3 extends over 13 amino acids. Researchers took RNA transcripts and amplified TCR beta CDR3 regions from them. The first round was an RT-PCR with HTBI primers, and the second round was a multiplex PCR. TCRdb used MiXCR to reprocess the multiplex PCR reads, holding one entry per CDR3 protein. In the table there are some 160,000 distinct CDR3 sequences, about two fifths of which are singletons. There are many counts of this clonotype. In this cohort, patients with other autoimmune diseases, uncontrolled infections, pregnancy or lactation were excluded. Reliance was placed on clinical symptoms, serum thyroxine, TRAb, thyroid ultrasound and orbital computed tomography for diagnosis.

Sequenced input: peripheral blood. This TCR came from a man aged 30 to 45 with Graves' ophthalmopathy. The rearrangement links TRBV19 to TRBJ1-2; D call uncertain. The CDR3 reads CASSISVGQFYTF. The CDR3 DNA reads as TGTGCCAGTAGTATTTCGGTCGGTCAATTCTACACCTTC.